These T cell receptor beta chains were read from a single sample in a study of lymphopenia after photon versus proton radiotherapy. Sequencing was performed with immunoSEQ multiplex PCR; in TCRdb, only in-frame clones are kept and a portion is missing. This sample has 25,000 to 35,000 clones, with 90% found just once. Sequencing was performed on peripheral blood, taken from a patient treated with photon-based radiotherapy. These receptors were obtained from a woman aged 50 to 60 with pancreatic cancer. CDR3s include the opening cysteine and the closing phenylalanine or tryptophan. The order of the fields is D gene, J gene, V gene, clone size, CDR3 DNA, CDR3 protein. A D gene is named only where the DNA matches it firmly. Rows may omit the clone size; those that give it use once, few, many or a size class.

>-|TRBJ1-3|TRBV4-3|-
TGCGCCAGCAGCCAGGGCTCTGCGGGGTCTGGAAACACCATATATTTT
CASSQGSAGSGNTIYF
>TRBD1|TRBJ2-7|TRBV27|-
TGTGCCACCTACGGACAGGGTTTCTACGAGCAGTACTTC
CATYGQGFYEQYF
>-|TRBJ1-3|TRBV28|-
TGTGCCAGCAGCCCTCATTATGACTCTGGAAACACCATATATTTT
CASSPHYDSGNTIYF
>-|TRBJ2-7|TRBV30|-
TGTGCCTGGGGACAGTCCTCCTACGAGCAGTACTTC
CAWGQSSYEQYF
>-|TRBJ1-1|TRBV30|-
TGTGCCTGGAGCGGGGCCCAGAACACTGAAGCTTTCTTT
CAWSGAQNTEAFF
>-|TRBJ2-2|TRBV6-1|-
TGTGCCAGCAGTGAAAAGGGGTCGGCCGGGGAGCTGTTTTTT
CASSEKGSAGELFF
>TRBD2|TRBJ2-7|TRBV30|-
TGTGCCTGGGGATTGACTAGCTCCGAGCAGTACTTC
CAWGLTSSEQYF
>-|TRBJ2-3|TRBV14|-
TGTGCCAGCAGCCAAGATGTCCTAGGCTTGACAGATACGCAGTATTTT
CASSQDVLGLTDTQYF
>TRBD1|TRBJ2-1|TRBV11-3|-
TGTGCCAGCAGCCCAGGTATGAGACAGGGATTTCATGAGCAGTTCTTC
CASSPGMRQGFHEQFF
>TRBD2|TRBJ2-3|TRBV7-3|-
TGTGCCAGCAGCTTAACTGGCGGGAGGGCCGGTACGCAGTATTTT
CASSLTGGRAGTQYF
>-|TRBJ2-3|TRBV15|-
TGTGCCACCAGCAGAGATCGTGGAGCAGATACGCAGTATTTT
CATSRDRGADTQYF
>-|TRBJ2-7|TRBV19|-
TGTGCCAGTAGTCCCAACAATGAAAAATACGAGCAGTACTTC
CASSPNNEKYEQYF
>TRBD1|TRBJ1-1|TRBV27|once
TGTGCCAGCAGTTCCTGGGACAGGGGAGCTTTCTTT
CASSSWDRGAFF
>-|TRBJ1-1|TRBV18|-
TGTGCCAGCTCACCCCAACCGGGAAACACTGAAGCTTTCTTT
CASSPQPGNTEAFF
>-|TRBJ1-5|TRBV4-3|few
TGCGCCAGCAGCCAAGGCTGGGACCAGCCCCAGCATTTT
CASSQGWDQPQHF
>-|TRBJ1-1|TRBV4-2|-
TGTGCCAGCAGCCCCTCCGGGGGGGAGGGGGGTTGGTCCACTGAAGCTTTCTTT
CASSPSGGEGGWSTEAFF
>-|TRBJ1-5|TRBV6-1|-
TGTGCCAGCAGTGGGCTTATCCGAAGCAATCAGCCCCAGCATTTT
CASSGLIRSNQPQHF
>TRBD1|TRBJ1-1|TRBV10-3|-
TGTGCCATCAGGGACAGGGAGAGGGCTGAAGCTTTCTTT
CAIRDRERAEAFF
>TRBD1|TRBJ2-4|TRBV5-6|-
TGTGCCAGCAGCCTTCGGACAGGGAACAGATACATTCAGTACTTC
CASSLRTGNRYIQYF